This is a list of T cell receptor beta chains from one sample in a study of control samples from healthy donors and cancer patients. Clones were read by immunoSEQ multiplex PCR, and TCRdb kept only the in-frame ones, dropping some. This sample has 130,000 or so clones, with around 86% found just once. The sample taken for sequencing was blood. The source of these receptors is a man aged 35 to 55 in good health. Both conserved end residues are part of each CDR3. The D gene is left open where the match is weak. Clone size, where shown, is once, few, many, or a class for clones that have expanded.

TRBV2	TRBJ1-1	TRBD1	NA	CASSSGTGGTEAFF	TGTGCCAGCAGTTCCGGGACAGGGGGCACTGAAGCTTTCTTT
TRBV6-2/TRBV6-3	TRBJ2-4	NA	NA	CASSLAKNIQYF	TGTGCCAGCAGTTTAGCCAAAAACATTCAGTACTTC
TRBV6-5	TRBJ2-1	TRBD1	NA	CASTRPGQGTNEQFF	TGTGCCAGCACCAGACCGGGACAGGGAACCAATGAGCAGTTCTTC
TRBV7-8	TRBJ1-3	NA	NA	CASSINRAGGDTIYF	TGTGCCAGCAGCATCAACAGGGCTGGGGGGGACACCATATATTTT
TRBV3-1/TRBV3-2	TRBJ1-1	NA	NA	CASSPRDKIMNTEAFF	TGTGCCAGCAGCCCCCGGGACAAGATCATGAACACTGAAGCTTTCTTT
TRBV7-6	TRBJ2-7	NA	NA	CASSLGEIYEQYF	TGTGCCAGCAGCTTAGGTGAGATCTACGAGCAGTACTTC
TRBV5-7	TRBJ2-2	NA	few	CASSDPPTGELFF	TGTGCCAGCAGCGATCCCCCCACCGGGGAGCTGTTTTTT
TRBV29-1	TRBJ2-1	TRBD2	once	CSVGRLAGYEQFF	TGCAGCGTTGGGCGACTAGCGGGGTATGAGCAGTTCTTC
TRBV11-3	TRBJ1-4	NA	NA	CASSLVGAGNEKLFF	TGTGCCAGCAGCTTAGTGGGGGCTGGTAATGAAAAACTGTTTTTT
TRBV5-1	TRBJ2-7	NA	few	CASTTADPTYEQYF	TGCGCCAGCACCACCGCGGACCCAACCTACGAGCAGTACTTC
TRBV15	TRBJ1-1	TRBD1	NA	CATSSPGTETEAFF	TGTGCCACCAGCAGTCCGGGGACAGAGACTGAAGCTTTCTTT
TRBV19	TRBJ1-1	NA	NA	CASSSGQGVDTEAFF	TGTGCCAGTAGTTCCGGGCAGGGAGTCGACACTGAAGCTTTCTTT
TRBV18	TRBJ2-7	TRBD1	NA	CASSQVVDRVHEQYF	TGTGCCAGCTCACAGGTGGTGGACAGGGTCCACGAGCAGTACTTC
TRBV18	TRBJ1-1	TRBD1	NA	CASSLRQGNTEAFF	TGTGCCAGCTCCCTCCGACAGGGGAACACTGAAGCTTTCTTT
TRBV21-1	TRBJ2-7	NA	NA	CASSKDNKSSYEQYF	TGTGCCAGCAGCAAAGATAATAAGAGCTCCTACGAGCAGTACTTC
TRBV4-2	TRBJ1-4	NA	NA	CASSLTGADGEKLFF	TGTGCCAGCAGCCTTACGGGTGCTGATGGTGAAAAACTGTTTTTT
TRBV5-1	TRBJ1-1	NA	NA	CASSLEGGNTEAFF	TGCGCCAGCAGCCTGGAAGGGGGGAACACTGAAGCTTTCTTT
TRBV4-3	TRBJ2-3	NA	NA	CASSQIFRGYSSFTQYF	TGCGCCAGCAGCCAAATTTTCCGGGGGTATTCATCATTTACGCAGTATTTT
TRBV10-3	TRBJ1-1	NA	few	CAIRGWAFF	TGTGCCATCAGGGGTTGGGCTTTCTTT
TRBV29-1	TRBJ2-1	TRBD1	NA	CSVEGSFGQATLEQFF	TGCAGCGTTGAAGGTTCGTTTGGACAGGCCACGCTAGAGCAGTTCTTC
TRBV7-8	TRBJ1-2	NA	NA	CASSLGTVPLPYGYTF	TGTGCCAGCAGCTTAGGGACAGTCCCCCTCCCATATGGCTACACCTTC
TRBV6-2/TRBV6-3	TRBJ1-1	TRBD1	NA	CASIPIPGTGRFVNTETFF	TGTGCCAGCATCCCCATTCCCGGGACAGGGAGATTCGTGAACACTGAAACTTTCTTT
TRBV12-3/TRBV12-4	TRBJ1-5	NA	NA	CASKNSNQPQHF	TGTGCCAGCAAGAATAGCAATCAGCCCCAGCATTTT
TRBV12-3/TRBV12-4	TRBJ1-2	NA	NA	CASSLDRVGYTF	TGTGCCAGCAGTTTAGACAGGGTTGGCTACACCTTC
TRBV29-1	TRBJ1-4	NA	NA	CSVQDTLPNEKLFF	TGCAGCGTCCAGGACACCCTACCAAATGAAAAACTGTTTTTT
TRBV12-3/TRBV12-4	TRBJ1-1	NA	NA	CASSLIGNTEAFF	TGTGCCAGCAGTTTGATAGGGAACACTGAAGCTTTCTTT
TRBV7-2	TRBJ1-4	TRBD1	NA	CASSSRGQGDEKLFF	TGTGCCAGCAGCTCTAGGGGGCAGGGAGATGAAAAACTGTTTTTT
TRBV6-6	TRBJ1-2	TRBD1	NA	CASSYLGQGDYGYTF	TGTGCCAGCAGTTACTTGGGACAGGGCGACTATGGCTACACCTTC
TRBV30	TRBJ1-6	NA	NA	CALGRQRNSPLHF	TGTGCCTTAGGGAGGCAGCGTAATTCACCCCTCCACTTT
TRBV5-5	TRBJ2-6	TRBD2	NA	CASSLGLAGGPGANVLTF	TGTGCCAGCAGCTTGGGGCTAGCGGGGGGGCCCGGGGCCAACGTCCTGACTTTC
TRBV30	TRBJ1-5	NA	NA	CAWSVRRANSNQPQHF	TGTGCCTGGAGTGTACGGAGGGCTAATAGCAATCAGCCCCAGCATTTT
TRBV5-1	TRBJ2-2	NA	NA	CASSLRTVNTGELFF	TGCGCCAGCAGCTTACGGACAGTGAACACCGGGGAGCTGTTTTTT
TRBV19	TRBJ1-1	NA	few	CASSTKPFSDTEAFF	TGTGCCAGTAGTACAAAACCGTTTTCGGACACTGAAGCTTTCTTT
TRBV7-8	TRBJ1-1	NA	NA	CASSVMAYPGAEAFF	TGTGCCAGCAGTGTTATGGCGTATCCAGGGGCTGAAGCTTTCTTT
TRBV5-8	TRBJ1-5	NA	NA	CASSLPGRNQPQHF	TGTGCCAGCAGCTTACCCGGACGCAATCAGCCCCAGCATTTT
TRBV5-8	TRBJ2-5	TRBD2	NA	CASSPGTNRIQTQYF	TGTGCCAGCAGCCCCGGGACTAATCGTATCCAGACCCAGTACTTC
TRBV6-2/TRBV6-3	TRBJ2-5	NA	NA	CASSLVFAGGQETQYF	TGTGCCAGCAGTTTGGTGTTTGCCGGGGGTCAAGAGACCCAGTACTTC
TRBV27	TRBJ1-6	NA	NA	CASSLQGQGMANSPLHF	TGTGCCAGCAGCCTACAGGGACAAGGGATGGCCAATTCACCCCTCCACTTT
TRBV5-6	TRBJ2-7	NA	NA	CASSPGHGYYEQYF	TGTGCCAGCAGCCCGGGACACGGATACTACGAGCAGTACTTC
TRBV9	TRBJ1-1	NA	NA	CASSVVGGGTEAFF	TGTGCCAGCAGCGTAGTTGGGGGAGGCACTGAAGCTTTCTTT
TRBV6-5	TRBJ1-2	NA	NA	CASSLDSEGGYTF	TGTGCCAGCAGTCTAGACTCTGAAGGTGGCTACACCTTC
TRBV19	TRBJ2-3	NA	NA	CASSIQYSTDTQYF	TGTGCCAGTAGTATTCAGTACAGCACAGATACGCAGTATTTT
TRBV5-4	TRBJ2-3	TRBD2	NA	CASSLKRGGTDTQYF	TGTGCCAGCAGCTTAAAACGGGGGGGCACAGATACGCAGTATTTT
TRBV5-4	TRBJ2-5	NA	NA	CASRHGGAEETQYF	TGTGCCAGCAGGCATGGGGGGGCTGAAGAGACCCAGTACTTC
TRBV4-3	TRBJ1-4	TRBD1	NA	CASSQDLGTANEKLFF	TGCGCCAGCAGCCAAGATTTAGGGACAGCTAATGAAAAACTGTTTTTT
TRBV25-1	TRBJ1-2	TRBD1	NA	CASRPGQANYGYTF	TGTGCCAGCAGGCCCGGACAGGCCAACTATGGCTACACCTTC
TRBV7-2	TRBJ2-7	TRBD1	NA	CASSPSFGDSREQYF	TGTGCCAGCAGCCCTTCCTTCGGGGACAGCCGCGAGCAGTACTTC
TRBV9	TRBJ2-7	NA	NA	CASSVEEGTEQYF	TGTGCCAGCAGCGTAGAGGAGGGGACCGAGCAGTACTTC
TRBV6-6	TRBJ1-1	NA	once	CASSYGSGVNTEAFF	TGTGCCAGCAGTTACGGGTCGGGGGTGAACACTGAAGCTTTCTTT
TRBV10-1	TRBJ1-6	NA	NA	CASSESKGASGSPLHF	TGCGCCAGCAGTGAATCCAAGGGTGCTTCTGGATCACCCCTCCACTTT
TRBV12-3/TRBV12-4	TRBJ2-2	NA	NA	CASRYTGELFF	TGTGCCAGCAGGTACACCGGGGAGCTGTTTTTT
TRBV7-9	TRBJ1-1	NA	NA	CASTPEGGEAFF	TGTGCCAGCACCCCCGAGGGGGGGGAAGCTTTCTTT
TRBV12-5	TRBJ1-3	NA	NA	CASGSIQGNTIYF	TGTGCTAGTGGCTCTATTCAGGGAAACACCATATATTTT
TRBV23-1	TRBJ1-2	NA	NA	CASSQCPRVDGYGYTF	TGCGCCAGCAGTCAATGTCCGAGGGTGGATGGCTATGGCTACACCTTC